Shown below are 15 T cell receptor beta chains from a single sample sequenced in a study of T-cell reconstitution after alpha-beta-depleted transplantation in children. It was with unique molecular identifiers that the TCRbeta library was prepared. Each CDR3 protein gets one entry after TCRdb re-called the PCR reads with MiXCR. The sample contains approximately 240,000 distinct CDR3 sequences, roughly a tenth of which appear only once. The material sequenced was PBMCs, taken before TCRalphabeta/CD19-depleted stem cell transplant. All receptors derive from a child under two years old with acute myeloid leukemia, due to receive a stem cell transplant.

This clonotype has a count of ten or more. This chain uses TRBV20-1 with TRBJ2-1; no firm D call. Trimming pared 1 base from V and 10 bases from J, leaving 8 bases between. Looked up from germline, CDR1 is DFQATT and CDR2 is SNEGSKA (reference sequence). There are 11 residues in the CDR3. The CDR3 coding sequence is TGCAGTGCTAGAGTCGGTGTGGAGCAGTTCTTC. Protein sequence: CSARVGVEQFF.

This clonotype showed up many times. The genes are TRBV28 and TRBJ2-6; TRBD1 matches at 9 bases. The CDR3 totals 13 residues. Germline values: CDR1 MDHEN, CDR2 SYDVKM. Germline trimming cut 4 bases from V and 10 bases from J; bases unmatched to any gene: 2. CDR3 nucleotides: TGTGCCAGCAGTTCGGGACAGGGAAACGTCCTGACTTTC. Translation: CASSSGQGNVLTF. Using reference TRBV28 and TRBJ2-6 for the parts outside the CDR3, the full variable domain is DVKVTQSSRYLVKRTGEKVFLECVQDMDHENMFWYRQDPGLGLRLIYFSYDVKMKEKGDIPEGYSVSREKKERFSLILESASTNQTSMYLCASSSGQGNVLTFGAGSRLTVL.

A remark on this clonotype: One junction end does not reproduce the germline sequence, and a read error may be involved. V and J are TRBV12-3 or TRBV12-4 and TRBJ1-3; D possibly corresponds to TRBD1 (5 bases). The length of the CDR3 is 18 residues. The CDR3: CTSSFIGWGNRAGNTIYF. The DNA of the CDR3 is TGTACCAGCAGTTTCATCGGTTGGGGGAACCGCGCTGGAAACACCATATATTTT.

This clonotype was seen ten or more times. DNA for the CDR3: TGTGCCAGCAGCTCAGGCGGTTCAGATACGCAGTATTTT. It specifies CASSSGGSDTQYF. This chain uses TRBV7-9 with TRBJ2-3; D is unclear. Germline CDR1 reads SEHNR; CDR2 reads FQNEAQ (reference sequence). This CDR3 has 13 amino acids. V was cut by 4 bases and J by 4 bases, with 9 bases left in between. The variable domain in full, with the rest retrieved from reference TRBV7-9 and TRBJ2-3, is DTGVSQNPRHKITKRGQNVTFRCDPISEHNRLYWYRQTLGQGPEFLTYFQNEAQLEKSRLLSDRFSAERPKGSFSTLEIQRTEQGDSAMYLCASSSGGSDTQYFGPGTRLTVL.

This clonotype was found many times. The V and J genes are TRBV28 and TRBJ1-6, with TRBD1 identical over 7 bases. The CDR3 contains 17 residues. Trimming took 4 bases from V and 0 from J; bases not matched to a gene: 6. Looked up from germline, CDR1 is MDHEN and CDR2 is SYDVKM. The CDR3 region has the DNA TGTGCCAGCAGTTCCCGGGACAGAGCCTCCTATAATTCACCCCTCCACTTT. Protein: CASSSRDRASYNSPLHF.

This clonotype appeared many times. The chain joins TRBV5-1 to TRBJ2-1, with D hard to call. From germline, CDR1 is SGHRS and CDR2 YFSETQ. The ends were cut back, 5 bases at V and 12 bases at J, with 21 bases in the middle. The CDR3 runs 14 residues. Written as DNA, the CDR3 is TGCGCCAGCAGTACCGGTGGTGTAGGGTTTGTGCAGTTCTTC. This encodes CASSTGGVGFVQFF.

In its sample, this clonotype was seen a few times. This rearrangement joins TRBV5-1 to TRBJ2-1, with D tentatively TRBD1 (6 bases). CDR3 size: 14 residues. Germline values: CDR1 SGHRS, CDR2 YFSETQ. V lost 0 bases, J lost 6 bases, and 10 bases lay in between. The CDR3 DNA follows: TGCGCCAGCAGCTTGGTCACAGGGAGCAATGAGCAGTTCTTC. It encodes CASSLVTGSNEQFF.

Comments on this clonotype: A much larger clone sits a single nucleotide away, making a read error possible. The gene calls are TRBV20-1 and TRBJ2-3; 8 bases agree with TRBD2. This CDR3 contains 11 residues. Germline V gene data show CDR1 as DFQATT and CDR2 as SNEGSKA (reference sequence). V dropped 6 bases and J dropped 11; count of bases not matched to a gene: 7. CDR3 protein: CSAGLGLEQYF. CDR3 in DNA: TGCAGTGCGGGACTAGGTTTGGAGCAGTATTTT.

This clonotype was counted at least ten times. The genes are TRBV2 and TRBJ2-7; a possible D gene is TRBD2 (5 bases). The CDR3 is 16 residues long. Germline V gene sequence: CDR1 SNHLY, CDR2 FYNNEI. The germline V and J ends were trimmed by 1 base and 1 base, with 14 bases remaining between them. The CDR3 reads CASSEGSLAASYEQYF. Written as DNA, the CDR3 is TGTGCCAGCAGTGAAGGGAGCCTAGCAGCATCCTACGAGCAGTACTTC.

This clonotype came up many times. The rearrangement uses TRBV12-3 or TRBV12-4 and TRBJ1-5; D gene ambiguous. The V and J ends lost 0 bases and 0 bases respectively, with 6 bases between them. The CDR3 is 15 amino acids. In nucleotides, the CDR3 is TGTGCCAGCAGTTTAGCTTTCTTTAGCAATCAGCCCCAGCATTTT. Protein: CASSLAFFSNQPQHF.

This clonotype appeared a few times. The rearrangement joins TRBV5-8 to TRBJ1-1, with TRBD1 as a possible D gene (6 bases). CDR1 is SGHTS, CDR2 YDEGEE, per germline. Trimming took 3 bases from V and 3 from J, leaving 21 bases between them. This CDR3 has 17 amino acids. As DNA, the CDR3 is TGTGCCAGCAGCTCCGGGACACCCACCCGCTTGTACACTGAAGCTTTCTTT. Translation gives CASSSGTPTRLYTEAFF.

This clonotype was recorded at least ten times. V and J are TRBV5-5 and TRBJ1-4; no firm D call. With 5 bases removed from V and 4 bases from J, the gap between germline ends came to 15 bases. The CDR3 covers 15 residues. The germline gives CDR1 SGHKS, CDR2 YYEKEE (reference sequence). CDR3 region: CASSLPAAFNEKLFF. As DNA, the CDR3 is TGTGCCAGCAGTCTTCCAGCGGCCTTTAATGAAAAACTGTTTTTT.

This clonotype was picked up many times. The V call is TRBV20-1, the J call TRBJ2-2, with 13 positions matching TRBD2. The ends lost 0 bases at V and 3 bases at J; junction bases unmatched: 4. Per germline, CDR1 DFQATT and CDR2 SNEGSKA (reference sequence). The CDR3 is 17 residues long. The CDR3 is CSARDRTSGSDTGELFF. CDR3 nucleotide sequence: TGCAGTGCTAGAGATAGGACTAGCGGGAGTGACACCGGGGAGCTGTTTTTT.

With regard to this clonotype: A much larger clone lies a single base off, so this may be a read error. The J gene is TRBJ2-7, the V gene TRBV5-1, with TRBD1 identical over 7 bases. Germline assignment: CDR1 SGHRS and CDR2 YFSETQ. The CDR3 has 15 amino acids. CDR3 DNA: TGCGCCAGCAGCTTAAGGGGGCCTGTCTCCTACGAGCGGTACTTC. Its protein is CASSLRGPVSYERYF. The entire variable domain, with the rest obtained from reference TRBV5-1 and TRBJ2-7, is as follows: KAGVTQTPRYLIKTRGQQVTLSCSPISGHRSVSWYQQTPGQGLQFLFEYFSETQRNKGNFPGRFSGRQFSNSRSEMNVSTLELGDSALYLCASSLRGPVSYERYFGPGTRLTVT.

A word on this clonotype: This may arise from a read error, as a much more abundant clone is one base away. V is TRBV18 and J is TRBJ2-7, with TRBD2 identical over 8 bases. The CDR3 sequence is 16 residues long. Germline V CDR1 and CDR2: KGHSH, LQKENI. The CDR3 DNA follows: TGTGCCAGCTCACGGGCGGGAGGAAACAGGGCCTACGAGCTGTACTTC. This gives the protein CASSRAGGNRAYELYF.